Following are 25 T cell receptor beta chains from one sample sequenced in a study of lymphopenia after photon versus proton radiotherapy. The assay was immunoSEQ multiplex PCR, and TCRdb's table has in-frame clones only and misses some. The profile shows 12,000 or so clones, roughly 90% of them singletons. The sample was peripheral blood, taken from a patient treated with proton-based radiotherapy. The receptors originated from a man in his 60s with pancreatic cancer.

The V gene is TRBV2, the J gene TRBJ1-2; D is ambiguous. Trimming cost V 11 bases and J 3 bases, with 7 bases left between them. The CDR3 is 10 amino acids. Germline assignment: CDR1 SNHLY and CDR2 FYNNEI. The CDR3 spells CAWEDYGYTF. CDR3 DNA sequence: TGTGCCTGGGAGGACTATGGCTACACCTTC. The full variable domain, in which reference TRBV2 and TRBJ1-2 provide the parts outside the CDR3, is EPEVTQTPSHQVTQMGQEVILRCVPISNHLYFYWYRQILGQKVEFLVSFYNNEISEKSEIFDDQFSVERPDGSNFTLKIRSTKLEDSAMYFCAWEDYGYTFGSGTRLTVV.

The chain is built from TRBV10-1 and TRBJ2-7; 11 bases agree with TRBD1. The junction had 10 bases not matched to a gene; V was cut back by 6 bases and J by 6 bases. Germline-derived CDR1 and CDR2 are WNHNN and SYGVQD (reference sequence). The CDR3 totals 15 residues. The CDR3 region is CASRKRGQGVFEQYF. The CDR3 DNA reads as TGCGCCAGCAGAAAAAGGGGACAGGGGGTTTTCGAGCAGTACTTC.

V is TRBV6-5 and J is TRBJ2-7; 10 bases fit TRBD1. The CDR3 consists of 14 residues. In germline, CDR1 is MNHEY, CDR2 SVGAGI. The ends lost 6 bases at V and 2 bases at J; junction bases unmatched: 4. The DNA for the CDR3 is TGTGCCAGCAGAGACAGGGGGCGGACCTACGAGCAGTACTTC. Translated: CASRDRGRTYEQYF.

This chain links TRBV5-4 with TRBJ2-6; D may correspond to TRBD1 or TRBD2 (5 bases each). The germline V gene encodes CDR1 SGHNT and CDR2 YYREEE (reference sequence). CDR3 length: 16 residues. V lost 4 bases, J lost 2 bases, and 13 bases lay in between. The CDR3 DNA follows: TGTGCCAGCAGCCACTTTGAGGGGACTGGGGCCAACGTCCTGACTTTC. It encodes CASSHFEGTGANVLTF.

CDR3 nucleotide sequence: TGCGCCAGCAGCCCGCAGAAAGACAGTCCCAACCGGGCTCATGGCTACACCTTC. Protein: CASSPQKDSPNRAHGYTF. The rearrangement joins TRBV4-1 to TRBJ1-2; the D gene is possibly TRBD1 (5 bases). This CDR3 is 18 amino acids long. With 4 bases removed from V and 6 bases from J, the gap between germline ends came to 27 bases. Per germline, CDR1 MGHRA and CDR2 YSYEKL.

V and J are TRBV5-6 and TRBJ1-1; 8 bases are a match to TRBD1. The J segment lost 8 bases and the V segment lost 4 bases, leaving 4 bases of the junction unmatched. This CDR3 spans 12 amino acids. In germline, CDR1 is SGHDT, CDR2 YYEEEE. Here the CDR3 reads CASSIGQGEAFF. For the CDR3, the DNA is TGTGCCAGCAGCATCGGACAGGGCGAAGCTTTCTTT.

This chain joins TRBV18 and TRBJ1-3; 9 nucleotides agree with TRBD1. Losses at the gene ends were 0 bases for V and 0 bases for J; bases not matched to a gene: 12. The germline V gene has CDR1 KGHSH and CDR2 LQKENI. This CDR3 region has 20 residues. The CDR3 DNA reads as TGTGCCAGCTCACCACCCCAGACCGGGACAGGGCTCTTCTCTGGAAACACCATATATTTT. It encodes CASSPPQTGTGLFSGNTIYF.

V usage is TRBV25-1 and J usage is TRBJ2-1, with D maybe TRBD2 (6 bases). The V end was cut by 0 bases, the J end by 5 bases, with 14 bases between. CDR3 length: 16 amino acids. In germline, CDR1 is MGHDK, CDR2 SYGVNS. CDR3 residues: CASSEYEPTGDNEQFF. The CDR3 nucleotides read TGTGCCAGCAGTGAATACGAGCCCACGGGGGACAATGAGCAGTTCTTC.

The chain combines TRBV25-1 with TRBJ2-3, with D possibly TRBD2 on 6 matching bases. With 4 bases removed from V and 9 bases from J, the gap between germline ends came to 14 bases. CDR1 and CDR2 (germline): MGHDK, SYGVNS. The CDR3 is 13 amino acids. The CDR3 loop is CASSVGGGSTQYF. For the CDR3, the DNA is TGTGCCAGCAGTGTGGGGGGTGGAAGCACGCAGTATTTT.

Here the CDR3 reads CASSGDSTDTQYF. The CDR3 region has the DNA TGTGCCAGCAGCGGAGACAGCACAGATACGCAGTATTTT. The gene calls are TRBV2 and TRBJ2-3, with D hard to call. The germline V gene encodes CDR1 SNHLY and CDR2 FYNNEI. The CDR3 is made up of 13 amino acids. V lost 6 bases, J lost 0 bases, and 7 bases lay in between.

The genes are TRBV12-2 and TRBJ1-6. TRBV12-2 is flagged as a pseudogene. The CDR3 has 17 amino acids. CDR3 region: CASRLEPGDPANSPLHF. DNA for the CDR3: TGTGCAAGTCGCTTAGAACCGGGCGATCCCGCTAATTCACCCCTCCACTTT.

The rearrangement links TRBV10-2 to TRBJ2-1; TRBD1 agrees at 9 bases. Per the germline V gene, CDR1 is WSHSY and CDR2 is SAAADI. This CDR3 has 14 residues. The V segment lost 8 bases and the J segment 4 bases; nucleotides outside the gene matches: 6. CDR3 sequence: CASEKGQGYNEQFF. CDR3 coding DNA: TGCGCCAGCGAGAAGGGACAGGGATACAATGAGCAGTTCTTC.

This clone was counted a few times. The chain joins TRBV7-2 to TRBJ1-5; D not certain. Germline-derived CDR1 and CDR2 are SGHTA and FQGNSA. The CDR3 extends over 13 amino acids. Trimming stripped 2 bases from V and 3 bases from J, with 5 bases between. The CDR3 region has the DNA TGTGCCAGCAGCTTAATAGACAATCAGCCCCAGCATTTT. Amino acid sequence: CASSLIDNQPQHF.

This rearrangement joins TRBV15 to TRBJ1-1; TRBD1 is a possible D gene (5 bases). Germline assignment: CDR1 LNHNV and CDR2 YYDKDF (reference sequence). CDR3 size: 14 residues. V was pared by 7 bases and J by 11 bases, with 23 bases between. DNA of the CDR3: TGTGCCACCACCCGGGGCATAGAGGGAGAAAACGCTTTCTTT. Its translation is CATTRGIEGENAFF.

This clone has only one observation. The chain recombines TRBV28 with TRBJ2-1; 11 bases match TRBD2. CDR3 length: 17 amino acids. V dropped 7 bases and J dropped 0; count of bases not matched to a gene: 8. CDR1 and CDR2 from the germline V gene are MDHEN and SYDVKM. This CDR3 is CASTSSGRPDSYNEQFF. In nucleotides, the CDR3 is TGTGCCAGCACATCTAGCGGGAGGCCCGACTCCTACAATGAGCAGTTCTTC.

The chain has TRBV5-6 and TRBJ2-7; 11 nucleotides agree with TRBD2. Germline V lookup: CDR1 SGHDT, CDR2 YYEEEE. The ends lost 0 bases at V and 9 bases at J; junction bases unmatched: 8. The CDR3 has 15 residues. CDR3 loop: CASSLELAGGPWQYF. The CDR3, as DNA: TGTGCCAGCAGCTTGGAGTTAGCGGGAGGGCCTTGGCAGTACTTC.

V usage is TRBV29-1 and J usage is TRBJ2-3, with D perhaps being TRBD1 or TRBD2 (5 bases each). This CDR3 contains 19 residues. Trimming stripped 3 bases from V and 2 bases from J, with 27 bases between. Germline V gene data show CDR1 as SQVTM and CDR2 as ANQGSEA. The DNA of the CDR3 is TGCAGCGTTGAGGGGGAGTTGGGCAGCTCGGGTCCCAACACAGATACGCAGTATTTT. The encoded protein is CSVEGELGSSGPNTDTQYF.

This clone is a singleton in its sample. This chain links TRBV28 with TRBJ1-3; D remains unclear. The CDR3 loop spans 14 amino acids. The V gene's germline CDR1 is MDHEN and CDR2 SYDVKM. Deletions cut 3 bases from V and 2 bases from J, with 8 bases between. CDR3 amino acids: CASSFQGTGNTIYF. CDR3 in DNA: TGTGCCAGCAGTTTTCAAGGGACTGGAAACACCATATATTTT.

This clone has just one count. The V and J genes are TRBV11-2 and TRBJ2-7; D uncertain. With 0 bases removed from V and 6 bases from J, the gap between germline ends came to 3 bases. Germline V gene data show CDR1 as SGHAT and CDR2 as FQNNGV. The CDR3 runs to 11 residues. In DNA, the CDR3 is TGTGCCAGCAGCTTAGAGATCGAGCAGTACTTC. Translation gives CASSLEIEQYF.

V is TRBV27 and J is TRBJ2-7; no definite D call. The CDR3 consists of 14 residues. Germline lookup yields CDR1 MNHEY and CDR2 SMNVEV (reference sequence). With 6 bases removed from V and 2 bases from J, the gap between germline ends came to 14 bases. As DNA, the CDR3 is TGTGCCAGCAGCCCAGTGGCAGATACCTACGAGCAGTACTTC. Its protein is CASSPVADTYEQYF.

The gene calls are TRBV5-4 and TRBJ2-6, with a possible D match to TRBD1 (7 bases). CDR1 and CDR2 from the germline V gene are SGHNT and YYREEE (reference sequence). Deletions cut 0 bases from V and 3 bases from J, with 19 bases between. The CDR3 is made up of 19 amino acids. CDR3 protein: CASSLASGGGRSGANVLTF. DNA of the CDR3: TGTGCCAGCAGCTTGGCCTCAGGGGGTGGGAGGAGTGGGGCCAACGTCCTGACTTTC.

The chain's CDR3 is CASSYLKQGYEQYF. Here the CDR3 DNA reads TGTGCCAGCAGTTACTTAAAGCAGGGGTACGAGCAGTACTTC. The chain has TRBV6-5 and TRBJ2-7, with D tentatively TRBD1 (6 bases). The CDR3 totals 14 residues. Trimming cost V 1 base and J 4 bases, with 11 bases left between them. CDR1 and CDR2 (germline): MNHEY, SVGAGI.

The rearrangement joins TRBV5-1 to TRBJ1-5; tentatively, D is TRBD1 (6 bases). The CDR3 is made up of 12 amino acids. Trimming took off 0 bases at V and 10 bases at J, with 8 bases between the two ends. Germline values: CDR1 SGHRS, CDR2 YFSETQ. CDR3 in DNA: TGCGCCAGCAGCTTGGGGGACAAACCCCAGCATTTT. Translating it yields CASSLGDKPQHF.

The sample holds a few counts of this clone. The chain combines TRBV28 with TRBJ1-3; 7 bases fit TRBD1. CDR1 MDHEN and CDR2 SYDVKM come from the germline V gene. The CDR3 loop spans 15 amino acids. V was clipped by 3 bases and J by 5 bases; unmatched bases: 7. The CDR3 DNA reads TGTGCCAGCAGTTTTCTAGGGGGCCGTAGAAACACCATATATTTT. The encoded protein is CASSFLGGRRNTIYF.

The CDR3 region has the DNA TGTGCCAGAAGCCCGGACAGGGACTACGAGCAGTACTTC. It is translated as CARSPDRDYEQYF. V usage is TRBV5-3 and J usage is TRBJ2-7; 8 bases match TRBD1. TRBV5-3 is an open reading frame, and its role is uncertain. The V segment lost 4 bases and the J segment 3 bases; nucleotides outside the gene matches: 3. The CDR3 is 13 residues long.